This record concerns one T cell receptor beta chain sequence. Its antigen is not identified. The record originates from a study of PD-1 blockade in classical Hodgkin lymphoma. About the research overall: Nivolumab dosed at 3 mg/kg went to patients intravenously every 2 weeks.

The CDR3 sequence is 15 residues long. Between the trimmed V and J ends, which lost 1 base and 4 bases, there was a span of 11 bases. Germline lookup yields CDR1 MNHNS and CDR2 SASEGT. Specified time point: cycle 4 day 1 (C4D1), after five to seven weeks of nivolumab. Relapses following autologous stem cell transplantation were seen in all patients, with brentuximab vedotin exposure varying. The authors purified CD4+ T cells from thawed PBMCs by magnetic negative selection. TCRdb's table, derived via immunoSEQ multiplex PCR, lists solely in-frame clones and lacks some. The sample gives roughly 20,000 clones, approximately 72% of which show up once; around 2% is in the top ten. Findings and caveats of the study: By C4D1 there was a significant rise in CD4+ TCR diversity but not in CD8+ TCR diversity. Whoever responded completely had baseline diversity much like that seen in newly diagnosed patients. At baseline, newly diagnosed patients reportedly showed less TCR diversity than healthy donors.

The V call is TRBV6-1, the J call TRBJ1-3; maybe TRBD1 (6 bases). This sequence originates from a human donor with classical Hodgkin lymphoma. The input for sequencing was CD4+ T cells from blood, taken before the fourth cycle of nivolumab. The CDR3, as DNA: TGTGCCAGCAGTGAAGACAGGGTTAGAGGAAACACCATATATTTT. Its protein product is CASSEDRVRGNTIYF.